This entry lists 23 T cell receptor beta chains sequenced from one sample in a study of Tregs in tolerant kidney transplant recipients. Recipients received nonmyeloablative bone marrow transplants from related graft donors, with transient mixed chimerism. Data came from immunoSEQ multiplex PCR; TCRdb stores just in-frame clones and leaves some out. The sample data list about 31,000 clones. The specimen comprised CD4+ T cells from blood (PBMCs), sampled 24 months after the transplant. The receptors come from a human patient who received a combined kidney and bone marrow transplant. The T cells may come from the graft donor.

Points on this clone: The read is 3 residues too short to cover the CDR3 end, so that end is filled in from the germline J gene. The chain couples TRBV7-9 to TRBJ1-2; D call uncertain. CDR1 is SEHNR, CDR2 FQNEAQ, per germline (reference sequence). This CDR3 contains 15 residues. Between the trimmed V and J ends, which lost 5 bases and 4 bases, there was a span of 17 bases. The CDR3 sequence is CASSDQWRVTYGYTF. The CDR3 DNA, read in part, is TGTGCCAGCAGCGATCAATGGAGGGTTACCTATGGC.

Details on this clone: The CDR3 end lies 3 residues beyond the end of the read and is filled in from the germline J gene. This sequence joins TRBV29-1 and TRBJ2-2; D gene unclear. Trimming stripped 5 bases from V and 6 bases from J, with 10 bases between. Germline values: CDR1 SQVTM, CDR2 ANQGSEA. This CDR3 is 12 amino acids long. The CDR3 loop is CSVSLRPGELFF. Incomplete CDR3 DNA: TGCAGCGTTTCTCTCAGGCCCGGGGAG.

Concerning this clone: Coverage ceases 3 residues before the CDR3 finishes, and the germline J gene fills in the end. The gene calls are TRBV15 and TRBJ1-3; the D is unclear. The length of the CDR3 is 15 residues. V lost 5 bases and J lost 0, with 11 bases in between. CDR1 is LNHNV, CDR2 YYDKDF, per germline (reference sequence). CDR3 region: CATSFGLGSGNTIYF. CDR3 DNA, as far as it was read: TGTGCCACCAGCTTCGGACTCGGCTCTGGAAACACC.

Remarks on this clone: The read falls 3 residues short of the CDR3 end, and the missing part is taken from the germline J gene. The chain combines TRBV6-2 or TRBV6-3 with TRBJ2-7; TRBD2 matches 12 bases. J lost 5 bases, V lost 4 bases, and 6 bases had no gene match. The CDR3 is 15 residues long. Per germline, CDR1 MNHEY and CDR2 SVGEGT. The CDR3 protein is CASSSPSGRDHEQYF. The sequenced part of the CDR3 DNA is TGTGCCAGCAGTTCCCCTAGCGGGAGGGACCACGAG.

Comments on this clone: Read data end 3 residues before the CDR3 end; the end is taken from the germline J gene. The rearrangement uses TRBV19 and TRBJ1-2, with TRBD1 matching 7 bases. The CDR3 is made up of 15 amino acids. The trim removed 4 bases at V and 6 bases at J, leaving 11 bases unmatched. Germline loops: CDR1 LNHDA, CDR2 SQIVND (reference sequence). This CDR3 reads CASSTGGKPGDGYTF. The CDR3 bases that were read are TGTGCCAGTAGTACAGGGGGAAAGCCAGGAGATGGC.

As to this clone: The sequence runs out 3 residues before the end of the CDR3; the remainder is reconstructed from the germline J gene. This chain joins TRBV5-1 and TRBJ1-1, with D possibly being TRBD1 (5 bases). V shed 4 bases and J shed 7 bases, with 11 bases lying between them. The length of the CDR3 is 12 residues. Looked up from germline, CDR1 is SGHRS and CDR2 is YFSETQ. Partial CDR3 DNA: TGCGCCAGCAGCCCTACGGGGGGTGAA. It is translated as CASSPTGGE. From start to end, the CDR3 is CASSPTGGEAFF.

Remarks on this clone: The DNA ends 3 residues before the CDR3 does, and the rest of the CDR3 is filled in from the germline J gene. This chain links TRBV2 with TRBJ2-7; 9 positions agree with TRBD1. CDR3 length: 13 residues. With V trimmed by 7 bases and J by 5 bases, 6 bases remained unmatched. The germline gives CDR1 SNHLY, CDR2 FYNNEI. CDR3 in amino acids: CASNMDRGDEQYF. The CDR3 DNA, read in part, is TGTGCCAGCAACATGGACAGGGGCGACGAG.

Remarks on this clone: The read ends 3 residues early relative to the CDR3; the germline J gene fills the gap. The chain links TRBV20-1 to TRBJ1-5, with D possibly matching TRBD1 (5 bases). V was trimmed by 2 bases and J by 1 base, leaving 6 bases between them. The CDR3 consists of 13 residues. In germline, CDR1 is DFQATT, CDR2 SNEGSKA (reference sequence). The part of the CDR3 DNA that was read is TGCAGTGCTAGAAGGGGAAGCAATCAGCCC. Amino acid sequence: CSARRGSNQP. The CDR3 reads in full as CSARRGSNQPQHF.

As regards this clone: The read stops 3 residues short of the end of the CDR3; the missing end is completed from the germline J gene. The chain combines TRBV20-1 with TRBJ2-2; D gene unclear. The CDR3 contains 15 residues. V gave up 0 bases and J gave up 1 base, with 9 bases separating them. Per germline, CDR1 DFQATT and CDR2 SNEGSKA (reference sequence). CDR3 DNA (partial): TGCAGTGCTAGAGATCCGACTTTGAACACCGGGGAG. It translates to CSARDPTLNTGE. In full, the CDR3 is CSARDPTLNTGELFF.

On this clone: The read ends 3 residues shy of where the CDR3 ends; the end is completed using the germline J gene. This chain connects TRBV29-1 to TRBJ2-2; possibly TRBD1 for D (5 bases). The CDR3 extends over 12 amino acids. The germline gives CDR1 SQVTM, CDR2 ANQGSEA. V lost 7 bases and J lost 7, with 13 bases in between. CDR3 bases read: TGCAGCGCCCGTCAGGGCGGCGGGGAG. Protein sequence: CSARQGGGE. The CDR3 in its entirety is CSARQGGGELFF.

As to this clone: The read ends 3 residues early relative to the CDR3; the germline J gene fills the gap. The chain links TRBV20-1 to TRBJ2-1, with TRBD1 matching 9 bases. CDR3 length: 13 amino acids. CDR1 is DFQATT, CDR2 SNEGSKA, per germline (reference sequence). The V segment lost 6 bases and the J segment 5 bases; nucleotides outside the gene matches: 5. The sequenced part of the CDR3 DNA is TGCAGTGCCCCGGGACAGGGTAACAATGAG. Its protein is CSAPGQGNNE. The entire CDR3 sequence reads CSAPGQGNNEQFF.

In the case of this clone: The missing CDR3 end, 3 residues past where the read stops, is filled in from the germline J gene. The rearrangement links TRBV5-1 to TRBJ2-7, with D unresolved. Germline V CDR1 and CDR2: SGHRS, YFSETQ. CDR3 length: 12 amino acids. Between the trimmed V and J ends, which lost 4 bases and 4 bases, there was a span of 9 bases. The CDR3 here is CASSPTQYEQYF. CDR3 bases read: TGCGCCAGCAGCCCGACTCAATACGAG.

To note about this clone: Sequencing ends 3 residues short of the CDR3 end; the germline J gene provides the rest. The chain links TRBV2 to TRBJ2-7; D unclear. The germline gives CDR1 SNHLY, CDR2 FYNNEI. The V end lost 7 bases, the J end lost 3 bases, and 10 bases lay between the germline ends. The CDR3 runs to 12 residues. This CDR3 reads CASNRHGYEQYF. Partial CDR3 DNA: TGTGCCAGCAACCGACATGGCTACGAG.

Regarding this clone: The read comes to an end 3 residues before the CDR3 does, leaving the germline J gene to fill in the end. The rearrangement uses TRBV18 and TRBJ1-2; a weak D match, TRBD1 (6 bases). From germline, CDR1 is KGHSH and CDR2 LQKENI. The CDR3 contains 12 residues. Here the CDR3 reads CASSPTGEGYTF. The covered CDR3 bases are TGTGCCAGCTCACCGACAGGCGAAGGC.

A word on this clone: The CDR3 extends 3 residues past the end of the read, so its final part is completed from the germline J gene. The V call is TRBV7-3, the J call TRBJ2-1; D call uncertain. This CDR3 contains 14 residues. The V gene lost 1 base and the J gene lost 6 bases, with 10 bases spanning the gap. CDR1 and CDR2 (germline): SGHTA, FQGTGA. The sequenced CDR3 bases are TGTGCCAGCAGCTTAATCGGTTCCCGCAATGAG. Protein product: CASSLIGSRNE. The entire CDR3 is CASSLIGSRNEQFF.

Incomplete CDR3 DNA: TGTGCCAGTAGTATCTATGAGGGCCAGCCC. Its protein is CASSIYEGQP. The whole CDR3 region reads CASSIYEGQPQHF. This chain joins TRBV19 and TRBJ1-5; no reliable D call. From the germline J gene comes the end of the CDR3, since the read stops 3 residues before it. Per the germline V gene, CDR1 is LNHDA and CDR2 is SQIVND (reference sequence). V lost 3 bases to trimming and J lost 7 bases, with 10 bases between them. This CDR3 region has 13 residues.

As regards this clone: From the germline J gene comes the end of the CDR3, since the read stops 3 residues before it. The chain joins TRBV18 to TRBJ2-1, with 8 bases identical to TRBD1. Germline lookup yields CDR1 KGHSH and CDR2 LQKENI. The CDR3 totals 15 residues. After removal of 4 bases from V and 7 bases from J, the junction contained 9 bases not matched to a gene. The CDR3 spells CASSLTGVGANEQFF. The part of the CDR3 DNA that was read is TGTGCCAGCTCACTGACAGGGGTAGGGGCAAATGAG.

Remarks on this clone: The sequence runs out 3 residues before the end of the CDR3; the remainder is reconstructed from the germline J gene. The chain is built from TRBV7-9 and TRBJ1-4; 7 bases are shared with TRBD1. Germline values: CDR1 SEHNR, CDR2 FQNEAQ (reference sequence). Germline trimming cut 3 bases from V and 7 bases from J; bases unmatched to any gene: 5. The CDR3 runs 14 residues. The CDR3 protein is CASSFQGVVEKLFF. The CDR3 DNA, read in part, is TGTGCCAGCAGCTTCCAGGGGGTTGTTGAAAAA.

On this clone itself: Different DNA sequences within this sample yield the same CDR3. The CDR3 region is CAWSGQGYEQYF. The covered CDR3 bases are TGTGCCTGGAGTGGGCAGGGCTACGAG. The chain links TRBV30 to TRBJ2-7; D might be TRBD1 (5 bases). The read ends 3 residues shy of where the CDR3 ends; the end is completed using the germline J gene. CDR1 and CDR2 from the germline V gene are GTSNPN and SVGIG (reference sequence). V was pared by 1 base and J by 3 bases, with 7 bases between. CDR3 length: 12 amino acids.

About this clone itself: The read terminates 3 residues ahead of where the CDR3 ends, so the germline J gene completes it. The V call is TRBV5-6, the J call TRBJ2-7; D might be TRBD2 (6 bases). Germline CDR1 reads SGHDT; CDR2 reads YYEEEE. The CDR3 totals 14 residues. Deletions cut 1 base from V and 5 bases from J, with 13 bases between. CDR3 DNA, as far as it was read: TGTGCCAGCAGCTTGATGCAGGGAGGCCACGAG. Translated, it gives CASSLMQGGHE. The full CDR3 is CASSLMQGGHEQYF. The full variable domain, with the rest looked up from reference TRBV5-6 and TRBJ2-7, is DAGVTQSPTHLIKTRGQQVTLRCSPKSGHDTVSWYQQALGQGPQFIFQYYEEEERQRGNFPDRFSGHQFPNYSSELNVNALLLGDSALYLCASSLMQGGHEQYFGPGTRLTVT.

CDR3 DNA (partial): TGTGCCAGCAGCTTATTAGCGGGAGAACTCGAG. Amino acids: CASSLLAGELE. The full CDR3 is CASSLLAGELEQYF. The chain joins TRBV7-2 to TRBJ2-7; 9 nucleotides agree with TRBD2. Read data end 3 residues before the CDR3 end; the end is taken from the germline J gene. This CDR3 region has 14 residues. With V trimmed by 2 bases and J by 6 bases, 5 bases remained unmatched. Looked up from germline, CDR1 is SGHTA and CDR2 is FQGNSA.

On this clone itself: The read is 3 residues too short to cover the CDR3 end, so that end is filled in from the germline J gene. This chain connects TRBV5-1 to TRBJ2-3; TRBD1 matches 12 bases. V lost 6 bases, J lost 6 bases, and 5 bases stayed unmatched. CDR1 is SGHRS, CDR2 YFSETQ, per germline. CDR3 size: 14 residues. CDR3 in amino acids: CASTGTGGRDTQYF. The CDR3 bases that were read are TGCGCCAGCACCGGGACAGGGGGCAGGGATACG.

In the case of this clone: The sequenced fragment ends 3 residues before the CDR3 boundary, so the rest is inferred from the germline J gene. V and J are TRBV18 and TRBJ2-7; the match to TRBD1 covers 7 bases. Germline values: CDR1 KGHSH, CDR2 LQKENI. With 4 bases clipped from V and 4 bases from J, the junction kept 7 bases outside the gene matches. The CDR3 extends over 14 amino acids. The covered CDR3 bases are TGTGCCAGCTCACGTACCGGGACAGCTTACGAG. This encodes CASSRTGTAYE. The entire CDR3 protein reads CASSRTGTAYEQYF.